Here is one T cell receptor (beta chain) with its context. This specimen belongs to a study of cytomegalovirus exposure and HLA in healthy donors. For the study at large: Tens of millions of unique TCRs from HLA-typed donors made up an early data release.

Those who donated were healthy bone marrow donors. Use of 60 Vbeta and 13 Jbeta primers characterized the PCR. Produced via immunoSEQ multiplex PCR; TCRdb's table is partial and in-frame only. The sample has fewer than 200,000 clones, 77% seen once. The CDR3 is 15 amino acids. CDR1 is SGHRS, CDR2 YFSETQ, per germline. Losses at the gene ends were 3 bases for V and 5 bases for J; bases not matched to a gene: 7. The J gene is TRBJ2-5, the V gene TRBV5-1; 10 bases align to TRBD2. Sequencing used PBMCs. The TCR comes from a male donor in good health and CMV-seropositive. Here the CDR3 reads CASSYIPGLAETQYF. The CDR3, as DNA: TGCGCCAGCAGCTACATCCCGGGACTAGCGGAGACCCAGTACTTC.